These 16 T cell receptor beta chains share one sample of origin, sequenced in a study of OX40 agonist ivuxolimab in advanced cancers. Profiled with immunoSEQ multiplex PCR; TCRdb holds only in-frame clones, not every one. This sample yields approximately 84,000 clones, of which roughly 87% are seen a single time; under 0.25% belongs to the top ten. Sequences were derived from CD4+ or CD8+ T cells sorted from blood, sampled in a trial of the OX40 agonist ivuxolimab. Source of these receptors: an adult with an advanced solid tumor such as melanoma, head and neck, liver or kidney cancer.

J is TRBJ2-4 and V is TRBV9, with a tentative D call TRBD2 (5 bases). This CDR3 is built from 19 residues. Per germline, CDR1 SGDLS and CDR2 YYNGEE. V was shortened by 1 base and J by 0 bases, with 20 bases between the two germline ends. The CDR3 here is CASSVLPGNFDLAKNIQYF. DNA of the CDR3: TGTGCCAGCAGCGTATTACCGGGGAACTTTGACCTAGCCAAAAACATTCAGTACTTC.

J is TRBJ2-2 and V is TRBV9; 7 bases agree with TRBD1. The germline gives CDR1 SGDLS, CDR2 YYNGEE. The V segment lost 4 bases and the J segment 3 bases; nucleotides outside the gene matches: 9. The CDR3 is 16 residues long. This CDR3 reads CASSLRDSSYTGELFF. The CDR3 DNA reads as TGTGCCAGCAGCCTACGGGACAGTAGCTACACCGGGGAGCTGTTTTTT.

This clone was recorded only once. The chain has TRBV27 and TRBJ2-1, with 7 bases lining up with TRBD2. With 2 bases clipped from V and 2 bases from J, the junction kept 0 bases outside the gene matches. This CDR3 comprises 14 residues. Germline lookup yields CDR1 MNHEY and CDR2 SMNVEV (reference sequence). The CDR3 sequence: CASSLAGAYNEQFF. CDR3 nucleotides: TGTGCCAGCAGTTTAGCGGGGGCCTACAATGAGCAGTTCTTC.

This clone was picked up a small number of times. V and J are TRBV28 and TRBJ2-3, with 10 bases matching TRBD1. The trim removed 4 bases at V and 6 bases at J, leaving 7 bases unmatched. The germline gives CDR1 MDHEN, CDR2 SYDVKM. The CDR3 is 15 amino acids. The CDR3 nucleotides read TGTGCCAGCAGTTCAGGGACAGGGGTATCCGATACGCAGTATTTT. Encoded protein: CASSSGTGVSDTQYF. Based on the CDR3 plus reference TRBV28 and TRBJ2-3, the full variable domain is DVKVTQSSRYLVKRTGEKVFLECVQDMDHENMFWYRQDPGLGLRLIYFSYDVKMKEKGDIPEGYSVSREKKERFSLILESASTNQTSMYLCASSSGTGVSDTQYFGPGTRLTVL.

The CDR3 DNA is TGTGCCAGCAGTTTTTTAGGGGGCGATGTTTCCTACAATGAGCAGTTCTTC. This translates into CASSFLGGDVSYNEQFF. This chain links TRBV27 with TRBJ2-1, with 7 positions matching TRBD1. Germline V gene data show CDR1 as MNHEY and CDR2 as SMNVEV (reference sequence). V lost 3 bases and J lost 1; bases outside the gene matches: 9. The CDR3 spans 17 residues.

V and J are TRBV5-5 and TRBJ1-5; D gene ambiguous. The CDR3 consists of 16 residues. In germline, CDR1 is SGHKS, CDR2 YYEKEE (reference sequence). The V and J ends lost 1 base and 1 base respectively, with 12 bases between them. The CDR3 bases are TGTGCCAGCAGCTTGATAAGTTCGACCAGCAATCAGCCCCAGCATTTT. Residues: CASSLISSTSNQPQHF.

The chain couples TRBV10-3 to TRBJ2-3; 7 bases line up with TRBD2. Germline V CDR1 and CDR2: ENHRY, SYGVKD. Trimming at V came to 3 bases and at J to 2 bases, leaving 5 bases not matched to a gene. CDR3 size: 15 residues. In nucleotides, the CDR3 is TGTGCCATCAGTGATCCCGCGGGAGCCACAGATACGCAGTATTTT. Its protein is CAISDPAGATDTQYF.

The chain couples TRBV2 to TRBJ1-1; a possible D gene is TRBD1 (6 bases). Trimming left V 7 bases short and J 5 bases short, with 17 bases between. The CDR3 has 14 amino acids. Germline CDR1 and CDR2: SNHLY and FYNNEI. The CDR3 nucleotides are TGTGCCAGCATCTCAACCAGGGGTGGTACTGAAGCTTTCTTT. As protein: CASISTRGGTEAFF. The full variable domain, in which reference TRBV2 and TRBJ1-1 provide the parts outside the CDR3, is EPEVTQTPSHQVTQMGQEVILRCVPISNHLYFYWYRQILGQKVEFLVSFYNNEISEKSEIFDDQFSVERPDGSNFTLKIRSTKLEDSAMYFCASISTRGGTEAFFGQGTRLTVV.

This clone was detected only a few times. The chain carries TRBV5-1 and TRBJ1-2; D ambiguous. V was trimmed by 4 bases and J by 5 bases, leaving 24 bases between them. Per the germline V gene, CDR1 is SGHRS and CDR2 is YFSETQ. The CDR3 totals 17 residues. CDR3 DNA: TGCGCCAGCAGCCACACGCCCATCAACCCGACGGATTATGGCTACACCTTC. Protein sequence: CASSHTPINPTDYGYTF.

This chain uses TRBV5-4 with TRBJ2-1; TRBD2 agrees at 10 bases. This CDR3 is 14 amino acids long. Trimming at V came to 4 bases and at J to 9 bases, leaving 7 bases not matched to a gene. Germline V CDR1 and CDR2: SGHNT, YYREEE (reference sequence). The CDR3: CASSHGLAEGEQFF. In DNA, the CDR3 is TGTGCCAGCAGCCACGGACTAGCGGAAGGTGAGCAGTTCTTC.

The V and J genes are TRBV7-3 and TRBJ1-6; a possible D gene is TRBD1 (6 bases). Germline values: CDR1 SGHTA, CDR2 FQGTGA. With 5 bases removed from V and 6 bases from J, the gap between germline ends came to 14 bases. The CDR3 covers 15 residues. The CDR3 nucleotides read TGTGCCAGCAGCCTCCAGGGGACCGTTAATTCACCCCTCCACTTT. Its protein product is CASSLQGTVNSPLHF.

The chain carries TRBV5-1 and TRBJ1-6, with D perhaps TRBD1 (6 bases). Germline-derived CDR1 and CDR2 are SGHRS and YFSETQ. The CDR3 totals 17 residues. Trimming pared 4 bases from V and 7 bases from J, leaving 21 bases between. This chain's CDR3 is CASSITRDTAGNSPLHF. CDR3 coding DNA: TGCGCCAGCAGCATAACCCGGGACACCGCCGGAAATTCACCCCTCCACTTT.

V and J are TRBV5-1 and TRBJ2-3, with TRBD2 matching over 11 bases. The V gene end was trimmed by 0 bases and the J gene end by 2 bases; junction bases not matched to a gene: 2. This CDR3 has 16 amino acids. The germline gives CDR1 SGHRS, CDR2 YFSETQ. CDR3 sequence reads: CASSLASGGITDTQYF. The DNA of the CDR3 is TGCGCCAGCAGCTTGGCTAGCGGGGGGATCACAGATACGCAGTATTTT.

The chain carries TRBV7-9 and TRBJ2-3; 12 bases align to TRBD2. V was clipped by 1 base and J by 1 base; unmatched bases: 0. Germline CDR1 is SEHNR and CDR2 is FQNEAQ (reference sequence). The CDR3 sequence is 16 residues long. The CDR3 DNA is TGTGCCAGCAGCTTAGGACTAGCGGGGGGCACAGATACGCAGTATTTT. Its protein is CASSLGLAGGTDTQYF.

The chain couples TRBV28 to TRBJ2-5, with D perhaps TRBD1 (6 bases). Germline-derived CDR1 and CDR2 are MDHEN and SYDVKM. Trimming removed 6 bases from V and 3 bases from J, with 8 bases in between. This CDR3 has 12 amino acids. CDR3 region: CASRQGKETQYF. DNA of the CDR3: TGTGCCAGCAGACAGGGAAAAGAGACCCAGTACTTC.

The genes are TRBV7-2 and TRBJ2-1, with D perhaps given as TRBD1 or TRBD2 (6 bases each). Germline CDR1 and CDR2: SGHTA and FQGNSA. Trimming left V 8 bases short and J 9 bases short, with 17 bases between. This CDR3 has 13 amino acids. The CDR3 is CASALWGAGEQFF. CDR3 coding DNA: TGTGCCAGCGCCCTCTGGGGGGCGGGTGAGCAGTTCTTC.